This TCR beta chain was found in a study of CD8 T cells in ankylosing spondylitis. TCRdb reanalysed the 5' RACE reads using MiXCR and keeps one entry per CDR3 protein. The profile shows around 230,000 distinct CDR3 sequences, 7% to 10% of them singletons. On this clonotype: Its target is unknown.

Findings and caveats of the study: Significant enrichment of disease-linked clones was reportedly seen in matched ankylosing spondylitis synovial fluid.

Trimming cost V 4 bases and J 4 bases; bases outside gene matches: 8. The CDR3 consists of 15 residues. Germline assignment: CDR1 SEHNR and CDR2 FQNEAQ (reference sequence). The material sequenced was blood, either unsorted or a sorted T cell fraction (not recorded which). The sequence derives from a female donor with ankylosing spondylitis or in good health (not recorded which). The chain joins TRBV7-9 to TRBJ2-7; 9 nucleotides line up with TRBD2. The DNA for the CDR3 is TGTGCCAGCAGCTCCACGACTAGCGGAACGTACGAGCAGTACTTC. Translated, it gives CASSSTTSGTYEQYF.